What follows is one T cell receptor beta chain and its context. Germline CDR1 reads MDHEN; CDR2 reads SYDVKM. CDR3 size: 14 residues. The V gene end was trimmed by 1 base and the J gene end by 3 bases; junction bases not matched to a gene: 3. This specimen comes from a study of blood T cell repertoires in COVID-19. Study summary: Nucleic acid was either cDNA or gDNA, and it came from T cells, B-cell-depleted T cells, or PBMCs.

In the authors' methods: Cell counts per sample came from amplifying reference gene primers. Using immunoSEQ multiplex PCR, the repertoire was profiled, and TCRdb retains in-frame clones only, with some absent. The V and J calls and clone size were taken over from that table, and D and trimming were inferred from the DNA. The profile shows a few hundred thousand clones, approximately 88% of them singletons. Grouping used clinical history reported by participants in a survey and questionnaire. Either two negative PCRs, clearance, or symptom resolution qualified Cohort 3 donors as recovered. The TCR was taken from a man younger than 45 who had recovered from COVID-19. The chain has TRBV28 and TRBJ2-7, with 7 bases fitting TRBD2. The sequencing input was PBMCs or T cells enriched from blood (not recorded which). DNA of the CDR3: TGTGCCAGCAGTTTATTGGGGGGGATCTACGAGCAGTACTTC. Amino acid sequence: CASSLLGGIYEQYF.